This TCR beta chain was identified in a study of beta chain features in type 1 diabetes. Study-level information: No patient-donor differences in age, gender, total cells or subset yield. Findings and caveats of the study: Researchers caution that PCR might favor shorter templates, equally among patients and controls.

About this clone: Its specificity is unknown.

CDR1 LGHNT and CDR2 FRNRAP come from the germline V gene. The CDR3 loop spans 16 amino acids. With V trimmed by 6 bases and J by 1 base, 7 bases remained unmatched. Every bit of the isolated RNA underwent reverse transcription, so sequencing read expressed TCRB transcripts. Samples of naive, central memory and regulatory T cells yielded a mean of about 3.9 million reads. Only in-frame clones appear in the TCRdb table, and some are missing; sequencing was by immunoSEQ multiplex PCR. Here the sample spans roughly 450,000 clones, roughly an eighth being singletons. Around 0.12 L of blood, on average, came from one heparinised draw per donor.

The chain employs TRBV12-5 and TRBJ2-3; 10 positions match TRBD2. The source is a woman aged 18-35 years in good health. The sequenced material came from naive CD4+ T cells from blood. The CDR3 DNA reads as TGTGCTAGTGGCTCATCCGGGACTAGCGGCACAGATACGCAGTATTTT. This codes for CASGSSGTSGTDTQYF.